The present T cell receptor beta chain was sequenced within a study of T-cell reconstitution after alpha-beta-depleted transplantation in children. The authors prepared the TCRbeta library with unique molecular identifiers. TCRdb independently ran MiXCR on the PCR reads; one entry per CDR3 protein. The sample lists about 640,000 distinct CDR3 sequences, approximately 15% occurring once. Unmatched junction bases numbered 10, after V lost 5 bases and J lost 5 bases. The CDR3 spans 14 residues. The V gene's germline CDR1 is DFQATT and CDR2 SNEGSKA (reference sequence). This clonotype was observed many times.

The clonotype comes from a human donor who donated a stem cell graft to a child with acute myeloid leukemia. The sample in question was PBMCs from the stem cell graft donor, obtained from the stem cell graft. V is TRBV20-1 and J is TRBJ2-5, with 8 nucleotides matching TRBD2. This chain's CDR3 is CSAPPQRGLETQYF. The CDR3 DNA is TGCAGTGCTCCCCCCCAGCGGGGGTTGGAGACCCAGTACTTC.